These T cell receptor beta chains were read from a single sample in a study of immune characterization of retroperitoneal liposarcoma. TCRdb reprocessed the PCR reads with MiXCR, giving one entry per CDR3 protein. The sample contains roughly 11,000 distinct CDR3 sequences, about 23% of which appear only once. Source material: blood. The receptors stem from a female donor with retroperitoneal liposarcoma. Each CDR3 is given with its conserved first and last residue. A D gene is named only where the DNA matches it firmly. The size of a clone is reported for some rows only, either as once, few or many, or as a class for expanded clones.

j_call,v_call,d_call,clone_size,cdr3_aa,cdr3_nt
TRBJ1-2,TRBV4-1,.,.,CASSQDPGNYGYTF,TGCGCCAGCAGCCAAGATCCCGGTAACTATGGCTACACCTTC
TRBJ2-4,TRBV11-1,TRBD1,.,CASSPTTGSKNIQYF,TGTGCCAGCAGCCCTACGACAGGGTCTAAAAACATTCAGTACTTC
TRBJ2-1,TRBV6-4,TRBD2,few,CASSVTETSDYNEQFF,TGTGCCAGCAGTGTCACTGAGACTAGCGACTACAATGAGCAGTTCTTC
TRBJ2-1,TRBV12-3/TRBV12-4,TRBD2,few,CASSNSQREGLYEQFF,TGTGCCAGCAGCAATAGCCAGCGGGAGGGCCTCTACGAGCAGTTCTTC
TRBJ1-4,TRBV11-2,.,.,CASSSRTDDNEKLFF,TGTGCCAGCAGTTCCAGGACGGACGATAATGAAAAACTGTTTTTT
TRBJ2-2,TRBV12-3/TRBV12-4,TRBD2,few,CASRASGRNTGELFF,TGTGCCAGCAGGGCTAGCGGGAGGAACACCGGGGAGCTGTTTTTT
TRBJ2-5,TRBV20-1,TRBD2,few,CSARDTRLAGERGETQYF,TGCAGTGCTAGAGATACCCGACTAGCGGGAGAGCGGGGGGAGACCCAGTACTTC
TRBJ2-1,TRBV11-3,.,.,CASSLDDNFDEQFF,TGTGCCAGCAGCTTAGATGATAACTTCGACGAGCAGTTCTTC
TRBJ2-5,TRBV4-3,TRBD2,.,CASSSSGAGGPGWEQYF,TGCGCCAGCAGCTCGTCGGGTGCGGGAGGGCCGGGCTGGGAGCAGTACTTC
TRBJ2-5,TRBV6-1,.,medium-sized,CASGITGLETQYF,TGTGCCAGCGGAATCACAGGGTTAGAGACCCAGTACTTC
TRBJ2-1,TRBV6-1,.,few,CASGPAGELPFF,TGTGCCAGCGGCCCGGCTGGGGAGCTACCGTTCTTC
TRBJ2-1,TRBV6-5,TRBD2,.,CASSRLGTSGHNEQFF,TGTGCCAGCAGTCGCCTCGGGACTAGCGGCCACAATGAGCAGTTCTTC
TRBJ2-1,TRBV6-1,.,few,CASRTDTYEQFF,TGTGCCAGCCGGACGGACACCTACGAGCAGTTCTTC
TRBJ2-1,TRBV6-1,.,.,CASSGQGSGGDEQFF,TGTGCCAGCTCGGGGCAAGGGTCAGGGGGGGACGAGCAGTTCTTC
TRBJ2-1,TRBV7-2,TRBD2,.,CASSSRLAGVISYNEQFF,TGTGCCAGCAGCTCCCGACTAGCGGGAGTCATTTCCTACAATGAGCAGTTCTTC
TRBJ2-5,TRBV6-1,TRBD2,.,CASTGTSLNEQYF,TGTGCCAGCACCGGGACTAGTTTAAATGAGCAGTACTTC
TRBJ2-3,TRBV7-1,.,once,CASSPPGNRVTDTQYF,TGTGCCAGCAGCCCGCCCGGGAACAGGGTAACAGATACGCAGTATTTT
TRBJ2-5,TRBV12-3/TRBV12-4,.,medium-sized,CASGAAPQETQYF,TGTGCCAGCGGAGCTGCGCCCCAAGAGACCCAGTACTTC
TRBJ2-1,TRBV11-3,.,medium-sized,CASSLGSGYEQFF,TGTGCCAGCAGCTTAGGTTCAGGGTATGAGCAGTTCTTC
TRBJ2-1,TRBV6-1,TRBD2,large,CASSEVHGTNYNEQFF,TGTGCCAGCAGTGAGGTTCACGGGACTAACTACAATGAGCAGTTCTTC
TRBJ2-3,TRBV7-2,.,.,CASTTLDRRVADTQYF,TGTGCCAGCACCACCTTAGACAGAAGAGTGGCAGATACGCAGTATTTT
TRBJ1-2,TRBV5-3,.,.,CARSLHRRTNYGYTF,TGTGCCAGAAGCTTACACAGGCGTACCAACTATGGCTACACCTTC
TRBJ1-2,TRBV4-1,.,.,CASSQAIGGNYGYTF,TGCGCCAGCAGCCAAGCGATAGGGGGAAATTATGGCTACACCTTC
TRBJ2-7,TRBV6-2/TRBV6-3,TRBD2,.,CASNPLAGGVYYEQYF,TGTGCCAGCAATCCCCTAGCGGGAGGGGTGTACTACGAGCAGTACTTC
TRBJ1-6,TRBV27,TRBD1,medium-sized,CASSPDRGGDSPLHF,TGTGCCAGCAGTCCGGACAGGGGGGGTGATTCACCCCTCCACTTT
TRBJ2-1,TRBV6-1,.,.,CASRVHGYNEQFF,TGTGCCAGCAGAGTACATGGATACAATGAGCAGTTCTTC
TRBJ2-1,TRBV7-2,TRBD2,.,CASSLATSGIINEQFF,TGTGCCAGCAGCTTAGCTACTAGCGGGATCATAAATGAGCAGTTCTTC
TRBJ2-7,TRBV7-8,.,few,CASKGRGLEQYF,TGTGCCAGCAAAGGGCGGGGGCTCGAGCAGTACTTC
TRBJ2-7,TRBV12-3/TRBV12-4,.,few,CASRTVNSYEQYF,TGTGCCAGCAGGACGGTCAACTCCTACGAGCAGTACTTC
TRBJ1-2,TRBV6-1,TRBD1,few,CASSRGQGYGYTF,TGTGCCAGCAGCCGCGGACAGGGGTATGGCTACACCTTC
TRBJ2-7,TRBV11-2,TRBD2,medium-sized,CASSLGGSAGGPYEQYF,TGTGCCAGCAGCTTAGGAGGCTCGGCGGGAGGCCCCTACGAGCAGTACTTC
TRBJ2-7,TRBV5-1,.,once,CASSLRGSPYEQYF,TGCGCCAGCAGCTTGAGGGGGTCTCCCTACGAGCAGTACTTC
TRBJ2-5,TRBV5-4,TRBD2,.,CASSRGGGDQETQYF,TGTGCCAGCAGCCGCGGGGGGGGAGACCAAGAGACCCAGTACTTC
TRBJ2-6,TRBV12-3/TRBV12-4,.,many,CASRPPVGTPSSGANVLTF,TGTGCCAGCAGGCCGCCGGTGGGGACACCCAGCTCTGGGGCCAACGTCCTGACTTTC
TRBJ2-1,TRBV6-8,TRBD2,.,CASKKGLAENYEQFF,TGTGCCAGCAAGAAGGGACTAGCGGAGAACTACGAGCAGTTCTTC
TRBJ2-7,TRBV11-1,.,medium-sized,CASSLRAGYEQYF,TGTGCCAGCAGCTTACGGGCAGGCTACGAGCAGTACTTC
TRBJ2-7,TRBV11-2,.,.,CASRHSSSYEQYF,TGTGCCAGCAGGCACAGTAGCTCCTACGAGCAGTACTTC
TRBJ2-5,TRBV4-2,.,.,CASSQRSTGGEGGQTQYF,TGTGCCAGCAGCCAACGGTCGACTGGAGGGGAGGGGGGGCAGACCCAGTACTTC
TRBJ2-4,TRBV27,TRBD2,many,CASSSAGSKNIQYF,TGTGCCAGCAGTTCAGCGGGATCCAAAAACATTCAGTACTTC
TRBJ2-7,TRBV7-2,.,few,CASTLTRRSYEQYF,TGTGCCAGCACCCTGACTAGGCGGTCTTACGAGCAGTACTTC
TRBJ2-7,TRBV6-1,.,many,CASSPGQSAYEQYF,TGTGCCAGCAGTCCCGGTCAGTCGGCCTACGAGCAGTACTTC